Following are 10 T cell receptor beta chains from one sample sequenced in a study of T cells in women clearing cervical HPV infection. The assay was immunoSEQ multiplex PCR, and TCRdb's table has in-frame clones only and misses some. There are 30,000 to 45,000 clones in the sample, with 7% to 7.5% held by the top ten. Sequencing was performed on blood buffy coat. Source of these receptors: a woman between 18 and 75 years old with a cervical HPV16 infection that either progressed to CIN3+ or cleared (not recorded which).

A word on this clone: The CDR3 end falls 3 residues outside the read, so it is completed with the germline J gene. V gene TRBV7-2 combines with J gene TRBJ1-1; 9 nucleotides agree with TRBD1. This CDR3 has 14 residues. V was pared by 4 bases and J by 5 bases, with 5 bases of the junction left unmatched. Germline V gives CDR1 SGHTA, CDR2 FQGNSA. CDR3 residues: CASSSDRGRTEAFF. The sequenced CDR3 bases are TGTGCCAGCAGCTCCGACAGGGGGAGGACTGAA.

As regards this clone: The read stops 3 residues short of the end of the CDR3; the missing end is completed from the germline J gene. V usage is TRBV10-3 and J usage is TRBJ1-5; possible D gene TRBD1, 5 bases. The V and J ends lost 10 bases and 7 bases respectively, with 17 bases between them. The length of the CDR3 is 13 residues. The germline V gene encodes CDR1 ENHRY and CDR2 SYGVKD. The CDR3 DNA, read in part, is TGTGCCACCTCCGGGACTAACGGACAGCCC. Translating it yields CATSGTNGQP. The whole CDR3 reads CATSGTNGQPQHF.

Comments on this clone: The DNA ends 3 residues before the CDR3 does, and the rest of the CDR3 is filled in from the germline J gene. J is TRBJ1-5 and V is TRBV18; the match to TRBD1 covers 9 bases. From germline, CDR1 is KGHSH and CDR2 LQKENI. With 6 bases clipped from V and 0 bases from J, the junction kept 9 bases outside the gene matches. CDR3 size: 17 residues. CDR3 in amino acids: CASSPGQGGNSNQPQHF. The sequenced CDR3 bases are TGTGCCAGCTCTCCGGGACAGGGAGGGAATAGCAATCAGCCC.

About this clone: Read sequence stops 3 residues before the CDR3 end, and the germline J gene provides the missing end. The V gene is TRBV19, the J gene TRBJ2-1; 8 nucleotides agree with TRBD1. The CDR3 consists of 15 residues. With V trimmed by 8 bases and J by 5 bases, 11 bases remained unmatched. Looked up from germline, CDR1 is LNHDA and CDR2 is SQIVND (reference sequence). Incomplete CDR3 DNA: TGTGCCAGTCGGCGCGAGCGACAGGGGAACAATGAG. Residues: CASRRERQGNNE. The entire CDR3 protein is CASRRERQGNNEQFF.

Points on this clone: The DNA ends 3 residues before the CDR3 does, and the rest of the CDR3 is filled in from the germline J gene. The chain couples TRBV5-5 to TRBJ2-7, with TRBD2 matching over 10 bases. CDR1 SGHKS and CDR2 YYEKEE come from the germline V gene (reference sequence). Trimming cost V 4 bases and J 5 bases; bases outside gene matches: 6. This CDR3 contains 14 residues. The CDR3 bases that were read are TGTGCCAGCAGCCTAGCGGGGGTGGGGAACGAG. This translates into CASSLAGVGNE. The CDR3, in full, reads CASSLAGVGNEQYF.

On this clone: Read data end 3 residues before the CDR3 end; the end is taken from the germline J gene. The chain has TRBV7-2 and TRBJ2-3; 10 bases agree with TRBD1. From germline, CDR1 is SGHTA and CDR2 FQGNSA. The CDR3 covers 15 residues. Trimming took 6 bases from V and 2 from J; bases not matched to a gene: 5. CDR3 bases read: TGTGCCAGCAGAATGACAGGGGGCCCCACAGATACG. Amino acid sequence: CASRMTGGPTDT. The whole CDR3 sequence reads CASRMTGGPTDTQYF.

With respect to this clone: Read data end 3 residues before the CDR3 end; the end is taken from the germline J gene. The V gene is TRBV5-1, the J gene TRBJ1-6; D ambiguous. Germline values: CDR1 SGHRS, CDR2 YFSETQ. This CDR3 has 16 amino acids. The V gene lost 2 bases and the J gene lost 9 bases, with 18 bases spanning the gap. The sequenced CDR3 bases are TGCGCCAGCAGCTTCGACATTGCGGGCGTCGCTTCACCC. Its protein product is CASSFDIAGVASP. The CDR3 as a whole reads CASSFDIAGVASPLHF.

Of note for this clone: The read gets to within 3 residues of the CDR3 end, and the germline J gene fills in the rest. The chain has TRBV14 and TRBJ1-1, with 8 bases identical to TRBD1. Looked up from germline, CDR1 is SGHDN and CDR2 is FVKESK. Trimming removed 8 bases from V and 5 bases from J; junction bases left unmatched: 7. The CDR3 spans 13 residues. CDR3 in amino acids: CASSGTGGTEAFF. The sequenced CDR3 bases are TGTGCCAGCTCCGGGACAGGAGGTACTGAA.

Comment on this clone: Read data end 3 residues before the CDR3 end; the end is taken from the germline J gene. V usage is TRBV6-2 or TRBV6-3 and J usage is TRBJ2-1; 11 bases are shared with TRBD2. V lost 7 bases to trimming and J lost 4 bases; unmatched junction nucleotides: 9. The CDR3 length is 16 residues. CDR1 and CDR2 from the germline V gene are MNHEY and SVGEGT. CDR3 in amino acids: CASNPLAGGPYNEQFF. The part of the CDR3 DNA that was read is TGTGCCAGCAACCCTCTAGCGGGGGGCCCTTACAATGAG.

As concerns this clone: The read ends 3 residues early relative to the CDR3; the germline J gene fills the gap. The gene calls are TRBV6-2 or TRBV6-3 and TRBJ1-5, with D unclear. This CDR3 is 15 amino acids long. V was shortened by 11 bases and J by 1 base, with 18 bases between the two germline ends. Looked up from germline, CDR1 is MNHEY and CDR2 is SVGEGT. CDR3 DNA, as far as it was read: TGTGCCTCCACTTCCCGGGGTGAGAGCAATCAGCCC. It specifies CASTSRGESNQP. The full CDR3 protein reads CASTSRGESNQPQHF.